The next 25 T cell receptor beta chains were all read from a single sample in a study of PD-1 blockade in classical Hodgkin lymphoma. Time point denoted: newly diagnosed, previously untreated cHL patient sample. Sequencing used immunoSEQ multiplex PCR; TCRdb keeps in-frame clones, though not all of them. Counted here are some 27,000 clones, just over 90% occurring once; the ten biggest clones make up over 3%. Material for sequencing was peripheral blood mononuclear cells (PBMCs). The source of these receptors is a human donor with classical Hodgkin lymphoma.

This CDR3 reads CASSVGLRSTNEKLFF. CDR3 sequence (DNA): TGTGCCAGCAGCGTAGGTCTCAGAAGTACAAATGAAAAACTGTTTTTT. The chain has TRBV9 and TRBJ1-4; the D is unclear. Trimming left V 0 bases short and J 5 bases short, with 14 bases between. Germline V lookup: CDR1 SGDLS, CDR2 YYNGEE. This CDR3 comprises 16 residues.

The chain recombines TRBV11-2 with TRBJ2-5; D ambiguous. Trimming removed 4 bases at V and 5 bases at J, with 8 bases between. The CDR3 extends over 12 amino acids. Germline CDR1 is SGHAT and CDR2 is FQNNGV. Here the CDR3 DNA reads TGTGCCAGCAGCTCTCGGGTGGAGACCCAGTACTTC. This gives the protein CASSSRVETQYF.

As for this clone: One end of the junction fails to match germline, which may point to a read error. The chain combines TRBV11-2 with TRBJ2-4, with 7 nucleotides matching TRBD2. Germline V gene data show CDR1 as SGHAT and CDR2 as FQNNGV. CDR3 length equals 12 residues. CDR3 region: CASSLAGNIQYF. In nucleotides, the CDR3 is TGTGCCAGCAGTTTAGCGGGAAACATTCAGTACTTC.

The rearrangement uses TRBV19 and TRBJ2-1, with 7 bases that match TRBD2. Per germline, CDR1 LNHDA and CDR2 SQIVND (reference sequence). The CDR3 runs 14 residues. Unmatched junction bases numbered 7, after V lost 5 bases and J lost 6 bases. CDR3 region: CASSLGTNTNEQFF. The CDR3 bases are TGTGCCAGTAGTCTCGGGACTAATACCAATGAGCAGTTCTTC.

CDR3 region: CASSLGLGLYTDTQYF. The CDR3 bases are TGTGCCAGCAGCTTAGGCCTAGGTCTCTACACAGATACGCAGTATTTT. The J gene is TRBJ2-3, the V gene TRBV7-9, with D uncertain. V lost 1 base, J lost 2 bases, and 13 bases lay in between. This CDR3 contains 16 residues. Germline V lookup: CDR1 SEHNR, CDR2 FQNEAQ (reference sequence).

The sample holds one count of this clone. This chain uses TRBV4-3 with TRBJ1-5; D may be TRBD1 (6 bases). The CDR3 extends over 15 amino acids. Germline CDR1 and CDR2: LGHNA and YSLEER. Trimming shortened V by 3 bases and J by 3 bases, and 12 bases separated the two germline ends. The CDR3 nucleotides read TGCGCCAGCAGCCAGGCACAGGGTAACAATCAGCCCCAGCATTTT. Its protein is CASSQAQGNNQPQHF.

V usage is TRBV27 and J usage is TRBJ2-7; D might be TRBD1 (6 bases). The germline CDR1 and CDR2 sequences are MNHEY and SMNVEV (reference sequence). The V gene lost 3 bases and the J gene lost 6 bases, with 12 bases spanning the gap. CDR3 length: 13 amino acids. The CDR3 DNA follows: TGTGCCAGCAGTTTTCAGGGGTGGAGCGAGCAGTACTTC. Residues: CASSFQGWSEQYF.

The CDR3 coding sequence is TGTGCCAGCAGCGTAGAGGGACAGAACACCGGGGAGCTGTTTTTT. Amino acids: CASSVEGQNTGELFF. The V gene is TRBV9, the J gene TRBJ2-2; TRBD1 might be the D (6 bases). This CDR3 contains 15 residues. Trimming left V 0 bases short and J 1 base short, with 7 bases between. Germline V gives CDR1 SGDLS, CDR2 YYNGEE.

This clone was picked up one time. The V gene is TRBV7-2, the J gene TRBJ2-7, with 11 bases that match TRBD2. Trimming took 5 bases from V and 3 from J; bases not matched to a gene: 6. Germline CDR1 is SGHTA and CDR2 is FQGNSA. The CDR3 consists of 15 residues. The CDR3 nucleotides read TGTGCCAGCAGCCCCACTAGCGGGAGTAGCTACGAGCAGTACTTC. It is translated as CASSPTSGSSYEQYF.

The chain employs TRBV11-2 and TRBJ2-7; 8 bases map to TRBD2. Trimming removed 1 base from V and 3 bases from J; junction bases left unmatched: 11. Germline CDR1 is SGHAT and CDR2 is FQNNGV. This CDR3 comprises 17 residues. The chain's CDR3 is CASSLGLTGLAGYEQYF. In DNA, the CDR3 is TGTGCCAGCAGCTTAGGACTCACAGGGCTAGCGGGCTACGAGCAGTACTTC.

This chain links TRBV28 with TRBJ1-5; no definite D call. V was trimmed by 5 bases and J by 7 bases, leaving 9 bases between them. Germline CDR1 and CDR2: MDHEN and SYDVKM. This CDR3 has 12 amino acids. CDR3 nucleotide sequence: TGTGCCAGCAGTATCGTTAAACAGCCCCAGCATTTT. Residues: CASSIVKQPQHF. Full variable domain (rest looked up from reference TRBV28 and TRBJ1-5): DVKVTQSSRYLVKRTGEKVFLECVQDMDHENMFWYRQDPGLGLRLIYFSYDVKMKEKGDIPEGYSVSREKKERFSLILESASTNQTSMYLCASSIVKQPQHFGDGTRLSIL.

CDR3 coding DNA: TGCAGCGTTGAAGATGATACACCGACAGGGAGCTCCTACGAGCAGTACTTC. Its translation is CSVEDDTPTGSSYEQYF. V is TRBV29-1 and J is TRBJ2-7; 7 positions agree with TRBD1. Germline values: CDR1 SQVTM, CDR2 ANQGSEA. With V trimmed by 0 bases and J by 0 bases, 11 bases remained unmatched. The CDR3 covers 17 residues.

This sequence joins TRBV4-2 and TRBJ1-5; D is unresolved. Trimming left V 0 bases short and J 5 bases short, with 11 bases between. Looked up from germline, CDR1 is LGHNA and CDR2 is YNFKEQ. The CDR3 runs to 15 residues. In nucleotides, the CDR3 is TGTGCCAGCAGCCAAGATGGATCAGAGCATCAGCCCCAGCATTTT. This codes for CASSQDGSEHQPQHF.

CDR3 region: CASSLRPANYGYTF. Written as DNA, the CDR3 is TGTGCCAGCAGCTTAAGACCTGCGAACTATGGCTACACCTTC. This sequence joins TRBV11-1 and TRBJ1-2; D is uncertain. This CDR3 has 14 amino acids. From germline, CDR1 is SGHAT and CDR2 FQDESV (reference sequence). Trimming stripped 2 bases from V and 2 bases from J, with 9 bases between.

The chain links TRBV5-1 to TRBJ2-4, with 14 bases fitting TRBD2. The V gene's germline CDR1 is SGHRS and CDR2 YFSETQ. Germline trimming cut 0 bases from V and 13 bases from J; bases unmatched to any gene: 3. The CDR3 length is 14 residues. CDR3 loop: CASSLGLAGGWQYF. The CDR3 DNA reads TGCGCCAGCAGCTTGGGACTAGCGGGAGGGTGGCAGTACTTC.

The chain recombines TRBV5-4 with TRBJ1-2, with 12 bases lining up with TRBD1. The CDR3 covers 18 residues. With 4 bases clipped from V and 4 bases from J, the junction kept 14 bases outside the gene matches. Germline CDR1 and CDR2: SGHNT and YYREEE (reference sequence). The CDR3, as DNA: TGTGCCAGCAGCAATGGCTGGGACAGGGGGCGAATGAGCTATGGCTACACCTTC. Translated: CASSNGWDRGRMSYGYTF.

The J gene is TRBJ2-7, the V gene TRBV5-1, with D maybe TRBD2 (6 bases). The CDR3 spans 15 residues. From germline, CDR1 is SGHRS and CDR2 YFSETQ. Between the trimmed V and J ends, which lost 1 base and 3 bases, there was a span of 14 bases. The CDR3 DNA follows: TGCGCCAGCAGCTTGTTTGCGGGAACTAGCTACGAGCAGTACTTC. Translating gives CASSLFAGTSYEQYF. Complete variable domain (other parts from reference TRBV5-1 and TRBJ2-7): KAGVTQTPRYLIKTRGQQVTLSCSPISGHRSVSWYQQTPGQGLQFLFEYFSETQRNKGNFPGRFSGRQFSNSRSEMNVSTLELGDSALYLCASSLFAGTSYEQYFGPGTRLTVT.

This clone was observed once. The rearrangement links TRBV9 to TRBJ2-3; D not certain. Deletions cut 3 bases from V and 3 bases from J, with 14 bases between. The germline V gene has CDR1 SGDLS and CDR2 YYNGEE. The CDR3 totals 15 residues. The CDR3 coding sequence is TGTGCCAGCAGCGAAGGATTTGGGTTTACAGATACGCAGTATTTT. It translates to CASSEGFGFTDTQYF.

The gene calls are TRBV5-1 and TRBJ2-3; tentatively, D is TRBD2 (6 bases). The germline V gene encodes CDR1 SGHRS and CDR2 YFSETQ. The CDR3 runs 15 residues. Deletions cut 2 bases from V and 2 bases from J, with 12 bases between. In DNA, the CDR3 is TGCGCCAGCAGCTTCTTGGGACTGCCCACAGATACGCAGTATTTT. Protein sequence: CASSFLGLPTDTQYF.

The chain links TRBV10-1 to TRBJ2-3; the D is unclear. This CDR3 has 14 amino acids. V was clipped by 4 bases and J by 0 bases, with 8 bases between them. Germline V gives CDR1 WNHNN, CDR2 SYGVQD (reference sequence). This CDR3 is CASSARASTDTQYF. CDR3 sequence (DNA): TGCGCCAGCAGTGCTAGGGCTAGCACAGATACGCAGTATTTT.

The V and J genes are TRBV28 and TRBJ1-1, with D unresolved. V lost 3 bases and J lost 3, with 17 bases in between. This CDR3 has 16 amino acids. Germline values: CDR1 MDHEN, CDR2 SYDVKM. The CDR3 DNA follows: TGTGCCAGCAGTTTTGGGGTGCACGGAGGATACACTGAAGCTTTCTTT. Residues: CASSFGVHGGYTEAFF.

V and J are TRBV18 and TRBJ2-4, with TRBD2 identical over 8 bases. V was clipped by 4 bases and J by 8 bases; unmatched bases: 7. Germline V gene data show CDR1 as KGHSH and CDR2 as LQKENI. The CDR3 extends over 14 amino acids. The CDR3 sequence is CASSRRLASYIQYF. CDR3 nucleotide sequence: TGTGCCAGCTCACGACGACTAGCGTCATACATTCAGTACTTC.

The rearrangement uses TRBV7-6 and TRBJ2-1; a weak D match, TRBD2 (5 bases). This CDR3 has 15 amino acids. Germline V gives CDR1 SGHVS, CDR2 FNYEAQ. V was cut by 0 bases and J by 3 bases, with 9 bases left in between. CDR3 in amino acids: CASSLAGENYNEQFF. The CDR3 coding sequence is TGTGCCAGCAGCTTAGCGGGAGAGAACTACAATGAGCAGTTCTTC.

The J gene is TRBJ2-2, the V gene TRBV6-1; weak D call: TRBD2 (5 bases). The CDR3 is 13 amino acids. Trimming took off 4 bases at V and 8 bases at J, with 11 bases between the two ends. Germline V CDR1 and CDR2: MNHNS, SASEGT. DNA of the CDR3: TGTGCCAGCAGTGGGACGCGCGGGGGGGAGCTGTTTTTT. Protein product: CASSGTRGGELFF.

This rearrangement joins TRBV27 to TRBJ2-6; D gene unclear. The CDR3 consists of 17 residues. From germline, CDR1 is MNHEY and CDR2 SMNVEV (reference sequence). V gave up 1 base and J gave up 0 bases, with 10 bases separating them. The CDR3 DNA reads TGTGCCAGCAGTTTATTCCCCAGGAGCTCTGGGGCCAACGTCCTGACTTTC. Translation: CASSLFPRSSGANVLTF.